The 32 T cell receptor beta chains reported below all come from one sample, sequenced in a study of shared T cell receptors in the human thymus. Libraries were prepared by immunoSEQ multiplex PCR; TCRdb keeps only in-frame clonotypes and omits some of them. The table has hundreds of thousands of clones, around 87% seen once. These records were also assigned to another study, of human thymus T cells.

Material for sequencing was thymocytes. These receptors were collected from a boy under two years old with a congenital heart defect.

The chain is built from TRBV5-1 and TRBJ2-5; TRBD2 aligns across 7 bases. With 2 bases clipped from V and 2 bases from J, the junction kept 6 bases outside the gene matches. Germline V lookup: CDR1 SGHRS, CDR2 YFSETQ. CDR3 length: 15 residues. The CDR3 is CASSFWGTKQETQYF. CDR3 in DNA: TGCGCCAGCAGCTTTTGGGGGACTAAGCAAGAGACCCAGTACTTC. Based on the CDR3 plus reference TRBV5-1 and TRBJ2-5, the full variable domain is KAGVTQTPRYLIKTRGQQVTLSCSPISGHRSVSWYQQTPGQGLQFLFEYFSETQRNKGNFPGRFSGRQFSNSRSEMNVSTLELGDSALYLCASSFWGTKQETQYFGPGTRLLVL.

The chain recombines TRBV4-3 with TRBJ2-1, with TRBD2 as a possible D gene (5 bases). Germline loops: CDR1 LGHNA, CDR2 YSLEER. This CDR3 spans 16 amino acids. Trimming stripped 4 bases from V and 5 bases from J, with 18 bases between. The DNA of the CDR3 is TGCGCCAGCAGCCTGGGAGCTTGGGGATCAAACAATGAGCAGTTCTTC. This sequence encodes CASSLGAWGSNNEQFF.

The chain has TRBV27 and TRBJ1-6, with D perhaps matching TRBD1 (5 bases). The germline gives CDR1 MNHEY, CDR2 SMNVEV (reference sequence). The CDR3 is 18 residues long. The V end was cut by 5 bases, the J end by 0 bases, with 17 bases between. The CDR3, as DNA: TGTGCCAGCAGTGCTCCCCTCGCCGGACACTCCTATAATTCACCCCTCCACTTT. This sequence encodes CASSAPLAGHSYNSPLHF.

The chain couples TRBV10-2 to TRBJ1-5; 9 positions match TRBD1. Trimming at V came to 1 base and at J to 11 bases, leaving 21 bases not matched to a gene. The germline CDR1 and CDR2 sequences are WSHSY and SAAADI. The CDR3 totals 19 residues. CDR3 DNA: TGCGCCAGCAGTGAGTGGACCGCGGAGGGACAGGGAAAAATAAGGGCCCAGCATTTT. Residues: CASSEWTAEGQGKIRAQHF.

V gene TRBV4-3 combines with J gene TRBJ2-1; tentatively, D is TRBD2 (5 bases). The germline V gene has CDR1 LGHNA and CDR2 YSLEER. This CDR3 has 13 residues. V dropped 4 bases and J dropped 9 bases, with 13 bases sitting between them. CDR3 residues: CASSLTSFSEQFF. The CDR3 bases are TGCGCCAGCAGCCTTACTAGTTTTAGTGAGCAGTTCTTC.

CDR3: CASPTGQGSYEQYF. In DNA, the CDR3 is TGTGCCAGCCCAACGGGACAGGGATCCTACGAGCAGTACTTC. V is TRBV27 and J is TRBJ2-7, with 9 positions matching TRBD1. V gave up 8 bases and J gave up 1 base; unmatched junction bases: 6. The CDR3 runs 14 residues. CDR1 is MNHEY and CDR2 is SMNVEV in the germline V gene (reference sequence).

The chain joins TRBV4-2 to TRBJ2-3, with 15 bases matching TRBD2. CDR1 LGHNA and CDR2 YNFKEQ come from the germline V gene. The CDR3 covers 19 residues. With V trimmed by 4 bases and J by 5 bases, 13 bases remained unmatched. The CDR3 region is CASSPGRTSGGAVGDTQYF. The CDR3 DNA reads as TGTGCCAGCAGCCCCGGTCGGACTAGCGGGGGGGCTGTTGGAGATACGCAGTATTTT.

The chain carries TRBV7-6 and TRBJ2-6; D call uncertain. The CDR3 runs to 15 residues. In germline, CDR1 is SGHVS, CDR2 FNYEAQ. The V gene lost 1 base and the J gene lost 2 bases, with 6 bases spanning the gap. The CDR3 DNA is TGTGCCAGCAGCTTAGGGCAGGCTGGGGCCAACGTCCTGACTTTC. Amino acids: CASSLGQAGANVLTF. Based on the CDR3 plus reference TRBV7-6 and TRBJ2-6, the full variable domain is GAGVSQSPRYKVTKRGQDVALRCDPISGHVSLYWYRQALGQGPEFLTYFNYEAQQDKSGLPNDRFSAERPEGSISTLTIQRTEQRDSAMYRCASSLGQAGANVLTFGAGSRLTVL.

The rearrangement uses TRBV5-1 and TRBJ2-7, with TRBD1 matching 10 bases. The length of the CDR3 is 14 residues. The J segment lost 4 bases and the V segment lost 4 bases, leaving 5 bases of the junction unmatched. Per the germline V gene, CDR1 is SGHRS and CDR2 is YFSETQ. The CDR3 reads CASSTGQGMYEQYF. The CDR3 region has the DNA TGCGCCAGCAGCACGGGACAGGGGATGTACGAGCAGTACTTC.

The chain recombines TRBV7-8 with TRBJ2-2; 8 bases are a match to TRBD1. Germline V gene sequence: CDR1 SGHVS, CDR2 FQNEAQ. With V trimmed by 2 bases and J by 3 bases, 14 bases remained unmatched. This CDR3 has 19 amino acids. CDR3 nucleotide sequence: TGTGCCAGCAGCTTAATTTTGCAGGGGGCGAGTTGGGACACCGGGGAGCTGTTTTTT. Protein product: CASSLILQGASWDTGELFF.

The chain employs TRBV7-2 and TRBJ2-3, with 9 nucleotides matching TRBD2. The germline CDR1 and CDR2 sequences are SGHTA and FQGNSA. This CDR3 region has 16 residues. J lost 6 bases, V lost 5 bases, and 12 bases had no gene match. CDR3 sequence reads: CASSQRASGVRDTQYF. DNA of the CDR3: TGTGCCAGCAGCCAGAGGGCTAGCGGGGTCAGGGATACGCAGTATTTT. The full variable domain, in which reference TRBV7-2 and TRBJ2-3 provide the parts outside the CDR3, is GAGVSQSPSNKVTEKGKDVELRCDPISGHTALYWYRQSLGQGLEFLIYFQGNSAPDKSGLPSDRFSAERTGGSVSTLTIQRTQQEDSAVYLCASSQRASGVRDTQYFGPGTRLTVL.

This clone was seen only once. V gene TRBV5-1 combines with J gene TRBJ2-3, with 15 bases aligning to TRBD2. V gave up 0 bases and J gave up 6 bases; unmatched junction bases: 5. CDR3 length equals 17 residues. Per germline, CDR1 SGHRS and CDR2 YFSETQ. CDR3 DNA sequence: TGCGCCAGCAGCTTGGGGGTTGGACTAGCGGGAGGGGATACGCAGTATTTT. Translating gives CASSLGVGLAGGDTQYF.

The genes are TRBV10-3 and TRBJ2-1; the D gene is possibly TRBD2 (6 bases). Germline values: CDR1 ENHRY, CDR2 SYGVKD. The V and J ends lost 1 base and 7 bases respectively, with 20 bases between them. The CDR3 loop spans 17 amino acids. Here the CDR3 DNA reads TGTGCCATCAGTGAGTGTTATCTAGTGGGAGGCCGAAATGAGCAGTTCTTC. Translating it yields CAISECYLVGGRNEQFF.

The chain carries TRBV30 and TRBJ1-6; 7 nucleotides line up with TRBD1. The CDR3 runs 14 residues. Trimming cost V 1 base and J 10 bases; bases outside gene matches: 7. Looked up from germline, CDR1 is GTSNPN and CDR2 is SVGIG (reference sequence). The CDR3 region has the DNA TGTGCCTGGAGTGGTGGCAGGGGGGAGTCACCCCTCCACTTT. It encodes CAWSGGRGESPLHF.

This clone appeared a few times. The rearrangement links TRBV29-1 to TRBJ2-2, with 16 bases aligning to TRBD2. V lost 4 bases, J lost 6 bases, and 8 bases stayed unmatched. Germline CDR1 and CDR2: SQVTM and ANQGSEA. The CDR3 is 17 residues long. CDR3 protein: CSVVEVGTSGRAGELFF. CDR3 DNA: TGCAGCGTTGTAGAGGTGGGGACTAGCGGGAGGGCCGGGGAGCTGTTTTTT.

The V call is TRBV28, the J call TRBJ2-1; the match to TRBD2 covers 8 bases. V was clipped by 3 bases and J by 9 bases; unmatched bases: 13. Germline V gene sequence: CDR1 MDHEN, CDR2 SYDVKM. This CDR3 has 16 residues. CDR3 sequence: CASSFWGLGKKGEQFF. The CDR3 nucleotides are TGTGCCAGCAGTTTTTGGGGACTAGGGAAAAAGGGTGAGCAGTTCTTC.

The CDR3 reads CASSYSWVRGNTEAFF. CDR3 in DNA: TGTGCCAGCAGTTACTCATGGGTACGGGGGAACACTGAAGCTTTCTTT. This chain links TRBV6-5 with TRBJ1-1, with D uncertain. Germline assignment: CDR1 MNHEY and CDR2 SVGAGI. V lost 0 bases to trimming and J lost 1 base, with 12 bases between them. The CDR3 length is 16 residues.

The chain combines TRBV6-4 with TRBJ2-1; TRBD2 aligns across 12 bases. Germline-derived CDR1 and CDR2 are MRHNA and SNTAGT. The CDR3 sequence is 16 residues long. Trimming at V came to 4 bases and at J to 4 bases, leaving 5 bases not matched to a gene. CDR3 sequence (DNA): TGTGCCAGCAGTGGGACTAGCGGGACAACTTACAATGAGCAGTTCTTC. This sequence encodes CASSGTSGTTYNEQFF.

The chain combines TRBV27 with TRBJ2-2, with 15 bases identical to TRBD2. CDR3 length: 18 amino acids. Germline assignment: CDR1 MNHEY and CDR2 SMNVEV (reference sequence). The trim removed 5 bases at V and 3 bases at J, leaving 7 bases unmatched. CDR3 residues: CASSPNGLAGGYTGELFF. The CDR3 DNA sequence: TGTGCCAGCAGTCCAAACGGACTAGCGGGAGGGTACACCGGGGAGCTGTTTTTT.

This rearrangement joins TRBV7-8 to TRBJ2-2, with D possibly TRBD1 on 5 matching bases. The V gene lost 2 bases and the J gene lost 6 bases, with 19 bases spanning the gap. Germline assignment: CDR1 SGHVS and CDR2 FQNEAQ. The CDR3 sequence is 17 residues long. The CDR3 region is CASSLSSFPTRAGELFF. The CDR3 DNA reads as TGTGCCAGCAGCTTAAGCAGCTTCCCGACCAGGGCCGGGGAGCTGTTTTTT. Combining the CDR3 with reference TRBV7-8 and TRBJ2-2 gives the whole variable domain GAGVSQSPRYKVAKRGQDVALRCDPISGHVSLFWYQQALGQGPEFLTYFQNEAQLDKSGLPSDRFFAERPEGSVSTLKIQRTQQEDSAVYLCASSLSSFPTRAGELFFGEGSRLTVL.

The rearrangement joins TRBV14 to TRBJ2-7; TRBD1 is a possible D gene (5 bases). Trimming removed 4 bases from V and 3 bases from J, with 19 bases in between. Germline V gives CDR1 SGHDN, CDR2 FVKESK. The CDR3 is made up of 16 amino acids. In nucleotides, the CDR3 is TGTGCCAGCAGCCCGCCCGGACACGGCTACGGCTACGAGCAGTACTTC. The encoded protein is CASSPPGHGYGYEQYF.

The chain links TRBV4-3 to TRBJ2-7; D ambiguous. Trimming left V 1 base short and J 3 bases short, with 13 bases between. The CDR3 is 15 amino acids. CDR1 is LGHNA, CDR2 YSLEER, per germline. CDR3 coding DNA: TGCGCCAGCAGCCAAGTTTGGTCGCCAGGCTACGAGCAGTACTTC. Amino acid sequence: CASSQVWSPGYEQYF.

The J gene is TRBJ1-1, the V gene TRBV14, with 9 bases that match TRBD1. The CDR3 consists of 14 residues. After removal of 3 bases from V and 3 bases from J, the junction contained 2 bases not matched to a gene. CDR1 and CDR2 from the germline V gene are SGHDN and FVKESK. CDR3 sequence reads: CASSQWTGDTEAFF. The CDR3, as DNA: TGTGCCAGCAGCCAGTGGACAGGGGACACTGAAGCTTTCTTT.

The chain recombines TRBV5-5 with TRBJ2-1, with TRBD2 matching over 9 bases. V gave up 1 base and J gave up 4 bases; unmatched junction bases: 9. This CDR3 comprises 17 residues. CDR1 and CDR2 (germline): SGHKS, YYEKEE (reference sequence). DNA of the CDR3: TGTGCCAGCAGCTTGCGGGTGAGCGGGGGGTCATACAATGAGCAGTTCTTC. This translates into CASSLRVSGGSYNEQFF. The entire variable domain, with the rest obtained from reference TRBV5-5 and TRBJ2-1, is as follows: DAGVTQSPTHLIKTRGQQVTLRCSPISGHKSVSWYQQVLGQGPQFIFQYYEKEERGRGNFPDRFSARQFPNYSSELNVNALLLGDSALYLCASSLRVSGGSYNEQFFGPGTRLTVL.

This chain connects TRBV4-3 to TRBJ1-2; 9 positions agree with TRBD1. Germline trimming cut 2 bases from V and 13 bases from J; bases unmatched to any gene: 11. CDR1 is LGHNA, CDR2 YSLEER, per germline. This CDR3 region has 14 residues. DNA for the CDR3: TGCGCCAGCAGCCAATACCGGGACAGGGTCTCAATCACCTTC. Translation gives CASSQYRDRVSITF.

The DNA of the CDR3 is TGTGCCAGTAGGAACTCAGGGGGTCCTGAAAAACTGTTTTTT. The encoded protein is CASRNSGGPEKLFF. The V call is TRBV19, the J call TRBJ1-4; 7 bases line up with TRBD1. Germline V gives CDR1 LNHDA, CDR2 SQIVND (reference sequence). The ends lost 6 bases at V and 7 bases at J; junction bases unmatched: 8. This CDR3 region has 14 residues.

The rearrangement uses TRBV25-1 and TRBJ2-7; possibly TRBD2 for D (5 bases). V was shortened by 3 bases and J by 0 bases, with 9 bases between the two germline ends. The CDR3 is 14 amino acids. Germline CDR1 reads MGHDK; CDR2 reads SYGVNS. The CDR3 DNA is TGTGCCAGCAGTGAGACCGGGATCTCCTACGAGCAGTACTTC. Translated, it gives CASSETGISYEQYF.

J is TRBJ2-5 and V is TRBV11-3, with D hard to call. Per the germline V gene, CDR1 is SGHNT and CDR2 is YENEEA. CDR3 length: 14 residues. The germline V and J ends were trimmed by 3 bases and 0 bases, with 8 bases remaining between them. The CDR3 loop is CASSFGTNQETQYF. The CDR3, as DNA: TGTGCCAGCAGCTTTGGTACTAACCAAGAGACCCAGTACTTC.

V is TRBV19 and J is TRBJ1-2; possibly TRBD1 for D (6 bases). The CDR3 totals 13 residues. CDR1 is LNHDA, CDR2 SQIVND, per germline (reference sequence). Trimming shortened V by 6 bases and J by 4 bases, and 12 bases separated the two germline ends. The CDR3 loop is CASRDTGFYGYTF. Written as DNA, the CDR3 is TGTGCCAGTAGGGACACAGGGTTCTATGGCTACACCTTC. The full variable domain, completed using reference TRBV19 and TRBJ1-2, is DGGITQSPKYLFRKEGQNVTLSCEQNLNHDAMYWYRQDPGQGLRLIYYSQIVNDFQKGDIAEGYSVSREKKESFPLTVTSAQKNPTAFYLCASRDTGFYGYTFGSGTRLTVV.

The CDR3 protein is CASSSLTGLDYGYTF. CDR3 in DNA: TGCGCCAGCAGCAGTTTGACAGGGCTGGACTATGGCTACACCTTC. J is TRBJ1-2 and V is TRBV5-1; 7 nucleotides align to TRBD1. The CDR3 covers 15 residues. Trimming at V came to 4 bases and at J to 3 bases, leaving 9 bases not matched to a gene. Germline V CDR1 and CDR2: SGHRS, YFSETQ.

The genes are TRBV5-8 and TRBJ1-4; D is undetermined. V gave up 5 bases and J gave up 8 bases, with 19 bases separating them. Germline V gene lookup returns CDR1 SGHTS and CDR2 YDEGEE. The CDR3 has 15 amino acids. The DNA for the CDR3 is TGTGCCAGCAGTGAGATCGGTCTCGAGAGGGAAAAACTGTTTTTT. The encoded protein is CASSEIGLEREKLFF.

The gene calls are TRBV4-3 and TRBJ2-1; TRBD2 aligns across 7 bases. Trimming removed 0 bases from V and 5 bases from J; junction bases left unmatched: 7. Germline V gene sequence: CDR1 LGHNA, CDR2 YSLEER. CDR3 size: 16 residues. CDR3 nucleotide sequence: TGCGCCAGCAGCCAAGATCTAGCGGCAGCGAACAATGAGCAGTTCTTC. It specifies CASSQDLAAANNEQFF.